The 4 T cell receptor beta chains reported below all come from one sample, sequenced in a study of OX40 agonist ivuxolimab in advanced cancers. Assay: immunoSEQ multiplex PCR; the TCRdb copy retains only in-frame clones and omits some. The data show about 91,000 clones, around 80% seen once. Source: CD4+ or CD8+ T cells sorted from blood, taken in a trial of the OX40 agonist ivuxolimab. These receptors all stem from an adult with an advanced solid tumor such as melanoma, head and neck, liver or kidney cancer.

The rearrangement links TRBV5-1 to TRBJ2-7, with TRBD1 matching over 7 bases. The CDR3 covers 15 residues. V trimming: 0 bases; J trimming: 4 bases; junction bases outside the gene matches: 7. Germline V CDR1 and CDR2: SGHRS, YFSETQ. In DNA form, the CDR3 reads TGCGCCAGCAGCTTGGACAGGGGATCCTCATACGAGCAGTACTTC. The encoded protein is CASSLDRGSSYEQYF.

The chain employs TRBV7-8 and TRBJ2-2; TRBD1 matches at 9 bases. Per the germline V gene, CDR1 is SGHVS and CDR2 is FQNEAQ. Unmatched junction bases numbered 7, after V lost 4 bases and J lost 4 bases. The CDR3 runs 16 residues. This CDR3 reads CASSWGQGLSTGELFF. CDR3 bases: TGTGCCAGCAGCTGGGGACAGGGTTTAAGCACCGGGGAGCTGTTTTTT. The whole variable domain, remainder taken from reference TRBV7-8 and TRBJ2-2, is GAGVSQSPRYKVAKRGQDVALRCDPISGHVSLFWYQQALGQGPEFLTYFQNEAQLDKSGLPSDRFFAERPEGSVSTLKIQRTQQEDSAVYLCASSWGQGLSTGELFFGEGSRLTVL.

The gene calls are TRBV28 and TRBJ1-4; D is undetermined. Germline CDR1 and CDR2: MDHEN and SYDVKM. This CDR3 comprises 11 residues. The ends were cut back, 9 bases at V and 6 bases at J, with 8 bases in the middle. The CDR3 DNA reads TGTGCCAGTTCGTCCGATGAAAAACTGTTTTTT. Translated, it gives CASSSDEKLFF.

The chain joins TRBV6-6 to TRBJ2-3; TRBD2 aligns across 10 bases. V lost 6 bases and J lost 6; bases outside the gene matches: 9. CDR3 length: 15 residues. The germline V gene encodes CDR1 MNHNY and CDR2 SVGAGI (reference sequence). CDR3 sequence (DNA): TGTGCCAGCAGCCCAGGGACTAGCGCAGCCGATACGCAGTATTTT. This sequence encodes CASSPGTSAADTQYF.